This T cell receptor beta chain is from a study of PD-L1 blockade in urothelial cancer. General study points: Below-median blood TCR clonality before treatment forecast better survival.

Profiling relied on immunoSEQ multiplex PCR, and the TCRdb table lists in-frame clones only, not all of them. This table holds about 21,000 clones, around 90% found once. V lost 7 bases to trimming and J lost 1 base, with 28 bases between them. The CDR3 runs to 19 residues. The germline V gene encodes CDR1 MNHEY and CDR2 SMNVEV (reference sequence). In this sample, this clone turned up once. Antigen unknown. The source was PBMCs, collected around atezolizumab (anti-PD-L1) treatment. This clonotype was obtained from a woman in her fifties or sixties with urothelial cancer. This chain uses TRBV27 with TRBJ1-2, with D unresolved. The CDR3 protein is CASTFFPRRAGSLNYGYTF. CDR3 bases: TGTGCCAGCACCTTCTTTCCCCGCCGGGCGGGGTCTCTTAACTATGGCTACACCTTC.